This TCR beta chain stems from a study of OX40 agonist ivuxolimab in advanced cancers. In the study overall: Six ivuxolimab dose levels, 0.01 to 10 mg/kg, were given intravenously every 2 weeks. Patients were over 65% male with ages roughly 20 to 85, mean about 65.

Assay used: immunoSEQ multiplex PCR; TCRdb lists only in-frame clones, some missing. Altogether about 61,000 clones are present, 80% to 90% being singletons, with the ten largest covering 1.9%. CDR1 and CDR2 from the germline V gene are SGHNT and YENEEA. This CDR3 region has 15 residues. Trimming took 3 bases from V and 0 from J, leaving 12 bases between them. The V call is TRBV11-3, the J call TRBJ2-7; D gene uncertain. The sequence was obtained from an adult with an advanced solid tumor such as melanoma, head and neck, liver or kidney cancer. The sample here was CD4+ or CD8+ T cells sorted from blood, taken in a trial of the OX40 agonist ivuxolimab. As DNA, the CDR3 is TGTGCCAGCAGCTTTCCAACTGTCAGCTCCTACGAGCAGTACTTC. It yields the protein CASSFPTVSSYEQYF.